This passage covers 28 T cell receptor beta chains from one sample sequenced in a study of blood T cell repertoires in COVID-19. Some clones are missing from TCRdb's copy, which holds only in-frame ones; the method was immunoSEQ multiplex PCR. The top ten hold approximately 6% of the sample, which has nearly 250,000 clones, about 83% seen once. Material: peripheral blood. All receptors come from a woman older than 75 with COVID-19, enrolled during active disease.

The chain couples TRBV7-9 to TRBJ2-3; TRBD2 matches 9 bases. The V segment lost 1 base and the J segment 5 bases; nucleotides outside the gene matches: 10. From germline, CDR1 is SEHNR and CDR2 FQNEAQ (reference sequence). The CDR3 totals 17 residues. CDR3: CASSLEGAGGPGDTQYF. The CDR3 DNA is TGTGCCAGCAGCTTAGAGGGCGCGGGGGGGCCTGGAGATACGCAGTATTTT.

The CDR3 DNA reads TGCGCCAGCAGCTTGGGGACAGGGATGGCCCCTGAAGCTTTCTTT. This gives the protein CASSLGTGMAPEAFF. This chain joins TRBV5-1 and TRBJ1-1; 8 bases align to TRBD1. This CDR3 comprises 15 residues. CDR1 SGHRS and CDR2 YFSETQ come from the germline V gene. The V and J ends lost 0 bases and 6 bases, in that order; junction bases with no gene match: 7.

The V call is TRBV3-1 (or the pseudogene TRBV3-2), the J call TRBJ1-4, with 8 nucleotides matching TRBD1. Germline assignment: CDR1 LGHDT and CDR2 YNNKEL (reference sequence). CDR3 size: 14 residues. Trimming cost V 4 bases and J 6 bases; bases outside gene matches: 4. The CDR3 DNA sequence: TGTGCCAGCAGCCCGACAGGGGCTGATGAAAAACTGTTTTTT. Protein product: CASSPTGADEKLFF.

This sequence joins TRBV7-8 and TRBJ1-3, with D tentatively TRBD1 (5 bases). V lost 4 bases and J 5 bases, leaving 12 bases between the germline ends. This CDR3 contains 14 residues. Germline V gene sequence: CDR1 SGHVS, CDR2 FQNEAQ. In DNA form, the CDR3 reads TGTGCCAGCAGCTCTACGGGACTCAGAAACACCATATATTTT. Residues: CASSSTGLRNTIYF. Full variable domain (outside the CDR3, taken from reference TRBV7-8 and TRBJ1-3): GAGVSQSPRYKVAKRGQDVALRCDPISGHVSLFWYQQALGQGPEFLTYFQNEAQLDKSGLPSDRFFAERPEGSVSTLKIQRTQQEDSAVYLCASSSTGLRNTIYFGEGSWLTVV.

The chain joins TRBV5-1 to TRBJ2-1; D possibly corresponds to TRBD1 (5 bases). Germline V gene lookup returns CDR1 SGHRS and CDR2 YFSETQ. The CDR3 has 15 residues. The V end was cut by 2 bases, the J end by 4 bases, with 13 bases between. The CDR3 loop is CASSLQDGPYNEQFF. In nucleotides, the CDR3 is TGCGCCAGCAGCTTACAGGACGGACCATACAATGAGCAGTTCTTC. Together with reference TRBV5-1 and TRBJ2-1, the CDR3 gives the full variable domain: KAGVTQTPRYLIKTRGQQVTLSCSPISGHRSVSWYQQTPGQGLQFLFEYFSETQRNKGNFPGRFSGRQFSNSRSEMNVSTLELGDSALYLCASSLQDGPYNEQFFGPGTRLTVL.

The chain joins TRBV9 to TRBJ1-4, with D perhaps TRBD1 (5 bases). CDR3 size: 18 residues. With 0 bases removed from V and 8 bases from J, the gap between germline ends came to 23 bases. Germline assignment: CDR1 SGDLS and CDR2 YYNGEE. The CDR3 protein is CASSVDWSSGGISEKLFF. As DNA, the CDR3 is TGTGCCAGCAGCGTAGACTGGTCGTCGGGGGGGATATCGGAAAAACTGTTTTTT.

The rearrangement uses TRBV5-5 and TRBJ1-2; TRBD1 might be the D (5 bases). The germline CDR1 and CDR2 sequences are SGHKS and YYEKEE (reference sequence). The V end was cut by 4 bases, the J end by 1 base, with 14 bases between. The CDR3 is 15 residues long. The CDR3 bases are TGTGCCAGCAGCAAGCGGGGGACCGATAACTATGGCTACACCTTC. This encodes CASSKRGTDNYGYTF. Together with reference TRBV5-5 and TRBJ1-2, the CDR3 gives the full variable domain: DAGVTQSPTHLIKTRGQQVTLRCSPISGHKSVSWYQQVLGQGPQFIFQYYEKEERGRGNFPDRFSARQFPNYSSELNVNALLLGDSALYLCASSKRGTDNYGYTFGSGTRLTVV.

The chain joins TRBV27 to TRBJ2-2, with TRBD2 as a possible D gene (5 bases). The CDR3 has 14 residues. The V end was cut by 2 bases, the J end by 3 bases, with 7 bases between. Per the germline V gene, CDR1 is MNHEY and CDR2 is SMNVEV (reference sequence). CDR3 bases: TGTGCCAGCAGTTTAGGGGAGCACACCGGGGAGCTGTTTTTT. Translating gives CASSLGEHTGELFF.

V usage is TRBV15 and J usage is TRBJ1-2, with 7 bases fitting TRBD1. From germline, CDR1 is LNHNV and CDR2 YYDKDF (reference sequence). V shed 3 bases and J 9 bases; nucleotides not matched to a gene: 10. This CDR3 has 14 residues. The CDR3 DNA is TGTGCCACCAGCAGTACTAAAACAGGGGTTAGCTACACCTTC. It encodes CATSSTKTGVSYTF. Full variable domain (missing parts from reference TRBV15 and TRBJ1-2): DAMVIQNPRYQVTQFGKPVTLSCSQTLNHNVMYWYQQKSSQAPKLLFHYYDKDFNNEADTPDNFQSRRPNTSFCFLDIRSPGLGDTAMYLCATSSTKTGVSYTFGSGTRLTVV.

The chain recombines TRBV7-3 with TRBJ2-3, with 14 positions matching TRBD2. The trim removed 6 bases at V and 0 bases at J, leaving 11 bases unmatched. This CDR3 region has 19 residues. Germline V gives CDR1 SGHTA, CDR2 FQGTGA. CDR3 nucleotides: TGTGCCAGCAGTTCACCTGGGACTAGCGGGGGATCTAGCACAGATACGCAGTATTTT. Translating it yields CASSSPGTSGGSSTDTQYF.

This chain joins TRBV4-1 and TRBJ2-3; D is undetermined. This CDR3 contains 14 residues. CDR1 and CDR2 from the germline V gene are MGHRA and YSYEKL. V lost 0 bases to trimming and J lost 5 bases, with 9 bases between them. The CDR3 loop is CASSQDKLRDTQYF. CDR3 nucleotide sequence: TGCGCCAGCAGCCAAGATAAGCTGCGAGATACGCAGTATTTT.

The chain recombines TRBV3-1 (or the pseudogene TRBV3-2) with TRBJ1-2, with D perhaps TRBD1 (5 bases). V dropped 4 bases and J dropped 4 bases, with 10 bases sitting between them. The CDR3 has 13 amino acids. Per the germline V gene, CDR1 is LGHDT and CDR2 is YNNKEL (reference sequence). The CDR3: CASSPAGFYGYTF. The DNA for the CDR3 is TGTGCCAGCAGCCCCGCAGGGTTCTATGGCTACACCTTC.

This clone has only one observation. The chain uses TRBV24-1 and TRBJ2-1; possible D gene TRBD1, 7 bases. Germline V gene sequence: CDR1 KGHDR, CDR2 SFDVKD. V lost 3 bases, J lost 6 bases, and 17 bases lay in between. The CDR3 is 16 amino acids. The CDR3, as DNA: TGTGCCACCAGTGATGCGGGACAGACTACCATCAATGAGCAGTTCTTC. This gives the protein CATSDAGQTTINEQFF.

The chain combines TRBV7-9 with TRBJ2-5; D uncertain. CDR1 and CDR2 from the germline V gene are SEHNR and FQNEAQ (reference sequence). The ends were cut back, 5 bases at V and 2 bases at J, with 3 bases in the middle. The CDR3 sequence is 11 residues long. The CDR3 reads CASSLQETQYF. The CDR3 region has the DNA TGTGCCAGCAGCCTTCAAGAGACCCAGTACTTC. Drawing the rest from reference TRBV7-9 and TRBJ2-5, the complete variable domain is DTGVSQNPRHKITKRGQNVTFRCDPISEHNRLYWYRQTLGQGPEFLTYFQNEAQLEKSRLLSDRFSAERPKGSFSTLEIQRTEQGDSAMYLCASSLQETQYFGPGTRLLVL.

The chain links TRBV6-2 or TRBV6-3 to TRBJ2-7; D is perhaps TRBD2 (5 bases). Trimming took 0 bases from V and 0 from J, leaving 12 bases between them. Germline CDR1 reads MNHEY; CDR2 reads SVGEGT. This CDR3 has 16 residues. The DNA for the CDR3 is TGTGCCAGCAGTTACTCGTCGGGGATGCTCTCCTACGAGCAGTACTTC. This codes for CASSYSSGMLSYEQYF.

This clone showed up just once. V and J are TRBV5-1 and TRBJ2-2; D gene unclear. The CDR3 spans 13 residues. Trimming cost V 4 bases and J 6 bases, with 10 bases left between them. The V gene's germline CDR1 is SGHRS and CDR2 YFSETQ. DNA of the CDR3: TGCGCCAGCAGCCTCCGAACTTCCGGGGAGCTGTTTTTT. It yields the protein CASSLRTSGELFF.

This sequence joins TRBV27 and TRBJ1-1; TRBD1 matches 11 bases. The V segment lost 2 bases and the J segment 4 bases; nucleotides outside the gene matches: 3. The germline gives CDR1 MNHEY, CDR2 SMNVEV (reference sequence). CDR3 size: 15 residues. The CDR3 nucleotides read TGTGCCAGCAGTTTAAGGGGACAGGGGGTCACTGAAGCTTTCTTT. As protein: CASSLRGQGVTEAFF.

The V call is TRBV18, the J call TRBJ2-5; 8 bases line up with TRBD1. CDR3 size: 13 residues. J gave up 7 bases and V 5 bases, and 6 bases lay outside the gene matches. From germline, CDR1 is KGHSH and CDR2 LQKENI. CDR3 amino acids: CASSDRGAVTQYF. For the CDR3, the DNA is TGTGCCAGCTCAGACAGGGGTGCGGTGACCCAGTACTTC.

V gene TRBV3-1 (or the pseudogene TRBV3-2) combines with J gene TRBJ1-2; D ambiguous. Germline loops: CDR1 LGHDT, CDR2 YNNKEL (reference sequence). The CDR3 is 15 residues long. V was cut by 1 base and J by 5 bases, with 14 bases left in between. The CDR3 coding sequence is TGTGCCAGCAGCCAAGTTCCTCGGGCGGGGTATGGCTACACCTTC. Its protein product is CASSQVPRAGYGYTF.

This clone was picked up one time. The V gene is TRBV12-3 or TRBV12-4, the J gene TRBJ1-2; no clear D. V was cut by 2 bases and J by 5 bases, with 6 bases left in between. The CDR3 loop spans 12 amino acids. The CDR3 loop reads CASSLPSYGYTF. The CDR3 DNA reads TGTGCCAGCAGTTTACCCTCGTATGGCTACACCTTC.

The chain uses TRBV5-1 and TRBJ1-4; TRBD1 matches at 7 bases. Looked up from germline, CDR1 is SGHRS and CDR2 is YFSETQ. This CDR3 contains 15 residues. Losses at the gene ends were 4 bases for V and 6 bases for J; bases not matched to a gene: 9. The CDR3 region has the DNA TGCGCCAGCAGCATACGGACAGGAGGGGATGAAAAACTGTTTTTT. It translates to CASSIRTGGDEKLFF.

This CDR3 is CASRPGTGYYEQYF. The DNA for the CDR3 is TGTGCCAGCAGACCTGGGACAGGGTACTACGAGCAGTACTTC. The rearrangement joins TRBV3-1 (or the pseudogene TRBV3-2) to TRBJ2-7; 9 bases are a match to TRBD1. This CDR3 comprises 14 residues. CDR1 and CDR2 from the germline V gene are LGHDT and YNNKEL (reference sequence). The J segment lost 3 bases and the V segment lost 6 bases, leaving 6 bases of the junction unmatched.

A single count supports this clone. The rearrangement joins TRBV2 to TRBJ1-1; possibly TRBD1 for D (6 bases). The germline gives CDR1 SNHLY, CDR2 FYNNEI. There are 14 residues in the CDR3. V gave up 6 bases and J gave up 5 bases, with 16 bases separating them. CDR3 bases: TGTGCCAGCAGCGCTCAGGGACAAAGGACTGAAGCTTTCTTT. This encodes CASSAQGQRTEAFF.

The V and J genes are TRBV29-1 and TRBJ2-1; possible D gene TRBD1, 5 bases. The CDR3 contains 13 residues. The germline CDR1 and CDR2 sequences are SQVTM and ANQGSEA. V shed 0 bases and J shed 9 bases, with 12 bases lying between them. CDR3 in amino acids: CSVEEAREGEQFF. CDR3 in DNA: TGCAGCGTTGAAGAGGCCAGGGAAGGTGAGCAGTTCTTC.

This sequence joins TRBV5-1 and TRBJ1-3; TRBD1 matches at 7 bases. The length of the CDR3 is 16 residues. Trimming cost V 2 bases and J 6 bases; bases outside gene matches: 11. The germline V gene has CDR1 SGHRS and CDR2 YFSETQ. Here the CDR3 DNA reads TGCGCCAGCAGCTTAAACCCGACAGGGCAAGAAAACACCATATATTTT. Translation gives CASSLNPTGQENTIYF.

This chain uses TRBV6-5 with TRBJ2-3; D not resolved. V shed 5 bases and J shed 2 bases, with 2 bases lying between them. The CDR3 covers 11 residues. Germline V gives CDR1 MNHEY, CDR2 SVGAGI. For the CDR3, the DNA is TGTGCCAGCAGTCTCACAGATACGCAGTATTTT. This translates into CASSLTDTQYF.

The chain uses TRBV5-1 and TRBJ2-1; TRBD2 agrees at 8 bases. The germline V gene encodes CDR1 SGHRS and CDR2 YFSETQ. This CDR3 contains 15 residues. The ends lost 1 base at V and 7 bases at J; junction bases unmatched: 7. In DNA form, the CDR3 reads TGCGCCAGCAGCTTGCACGGGGGGGCCGAGAATGAGCAGTTCTTC. Its translation is CASSLHGGAENEQFF.

The V call is TRBV19, the J call TRBJ1-6, with TRBD1 matching 9 bases. Losses at the gene ends were 3 bases for V and 7 bases for J; bases not matched to a gene: 4. This CDR3 is 15 amino acids long. Looked up from germline, CDR1 is LNHDA and CDR2 is SQIVND (reference sequence). The CDR3 bases are TGTGCCAGTAGTATCAGCGGGACAGGGAATTCACCCCTCCACTTT. This encodes CASSISGTGNSPLHF.